A selection of T cell receptor beta chains follows, all from one sample in a study of blood T cell repertoires in COVID-19. The protocol was immunoSEQ multiplex PCR, while the TCRdb copy is restricted to in-frame clones and leaves out a portion. Of 200,000 to 250,000 clones in the sample, 75% to 85% were seen once. Input material: peripheral blood. The receptor set was obtained from a human donor in a cohort sampled during active COVID-19. Both conserved end residues are part of each CDR3. D genes are given only for firm matches. Some rows have no size entry. The others give once, few or many, or a class for an expanded clone.

abundance | j_gene | v_gene | d_gene | CDR3nt | CDR3aa
NA | TRBJ2-7 | TRBV5-1 | TRBD2 | TGCGCCAGCAGCCCAGTGACTAGCCTCTTTCACGAGCAGTACTTC | CASSPVTSLFHEQYF
NA | TRBJ2-2 | TRBV19 | TRBD2 | TGTGCCAGTAGTATGGGAGGGTCGTACACCGGGGAGCTGTTTTTT | CASSMGGSYTGELFF
once | TRBJ1-1 | TRBV28 | NA | TGTGCCAGCACCCTACCCGTCCCGAACACTGAAGCTTTCTTT | CASTLPVPNTEAFF
few | TRBJ1-1 | TRBV20-1 | NA | TGCAGTGCTAGTTTGAAAGGTGGGGGGTTCGAGGCTTTCTTT | CSASLKGGGFEAFF
NA | TRBJ1-3 | TRBV7-9 | NA | TGTGCCAGCAGTTTCCGGGACAACTCTGGAAACACCATATATTTT | CASSFRDNSGNTIYF
NA | TRBJ2-5 | TRBV30 | NA | TGTGCCTGGAGCCCCGCGACAGGAGAAGAGACCCAGTACTTC | CAWSPATGEETQYF
few | TRBJ2-7 | TRBV6-5 | TRBD1 | TGTGCCAGCAGGGGACAGGCCTTCTCCGAGCAGTACTTC | CASRGQAFSEQYF
NA | TRBJ2-6 | TRBV19 | NA | TGTGCCAGTAGTATAGCTAGGGGGACGGCTAGCTCTGGGGCCAACGTCCTGACTTTC | CASSIARGTASSGANVLTF
NA | TRBJ2-3 | TRBV5-1 | TRBD2 | TGCGCCAGCAGCGAGCCGAGGACTAGCGGGACCGATCGGGTTAGCACAGATACGCAGTATTTT | CASSEPRTSGTDRVSTDTQYF
NA | TRBJ2-3 | TRBV5-6 | NA | TGTGCCAGCAGCTTGGCCAAGGGGGAAGTCACAGATACGCAGTATTTT | CASSLAKGEVTDTQYF
NA | TRBJ1-6 | TRBV6-5 | NA | TGTGCCAGCAATAACAGGGATTGGGATTCACCCCTCCACTTT | CASNNRDWDSPLHF
NA | TRBJ2-5 | TRBV7-2 | NA | TGTGCCAGCAGCCCACAGGGTGGGATGCAAGAGACCCAGTACTTC | CASSPQGGMQETQYF
NA | TRBJ2-5 | TRBV4-1 | NA | TGCGCCAGCAGCCCCCAAGAGGTGACGAGGGAGACCCAGTACTTC | CASSPQEVTRETQYF
once | TRBJ2-7 | TRBV10-3 | NA | TGTGCCATCAGCTACGGCTACGAGCAGTACTTC | CAISYGYEQYF
NA | TRBJ1-2 | TRBV28 | NA | TGTGCCAGCAGTTTGTTTGAGGGCCTGGGTGGCTACACCTTC | CASSLFEGLGGYTF
NA | TRBJ2-3 | TRBV28 | TRBD2 | TGTGCCAGCAGTTTAATTGGCGGGAGGGGGGATACGCAGTATTTT | CASSLIGGRGDTQYF
NA | TRBJ2-1 | TRBV30 | NA | TGTGCCGTCCGGGACAACAGATACAATGAGCAGTTCTTC | CAVRDNRYNEQFF
NA | TRBJ1-5 | TRBV5-6 | TRBD1 | TGTGCCAGCAGCCTACGGACAGGGATATCAGCGCCCCAGCATTTT | CASSLRTGISAPQHF
NA | TRBJ1-2 | TRBV2 | TRBD1 | TGTGCCAGCAAACCGGGACAGGGCTATGGCTACACCTTC | CASKPGQGYGYTF
NA | TRBJ2-1 | TRBV28 | NA | TGTGCCACCCGTCGAGGTGGATACAATGAGCAGTTCTTC | CATRRGGYNEQFF
NA | TRBJ2-3 | TRBV7-3 | NA | TGTGCCAGCAGCTTAACCGGGGAGGGCACAGATACGCAGTATTTT | CASSLTGEGTDTQYF
NA | TRBJ2-2 | TRBV28 | TRBD2 | TGTGCCAGCAGCCTAGCGGATTTCACCGGGGAGCTGTTTTTT | CASSLADFTGELFF
NA | TRBJ1-2 | TRBV28 | NA | TGTGCCAGCAGTTTCGCCCCTCAGGGAAGAGGTGGCTACACCTTC | CASSFAPQGRGGYTF
NA | TRBJ1-2 | TRBV19 | NA | TGTGCCAGTACTCTAGGGGAAGGGGCGAGCGGCTACACCTTC | CASTLGEGASGYTF
NA | TRBJ2-7 | TRBV5-6 | TRBD1 | TGTGCCAGCAGCTCCTTACCGACAGGGCGATCCTACGAGCAGTACTTC | CASSSLPTGRSYEQYF
once | TRBJ2-5 | TRBV20-1 | TRBD1 | TGCAGTGCTAGTAGGACAGGAGAGACCCAGTACTTC | CSASRTGETQYF
NA | TRBJ1-5 | TRBV2 | TRBD1 | TGTGCCAGCCTTAGGACAGGGGGGGATCAGCCCCAGCATTTT | CASLRTGGDQPQHF
few | TRBJ1-1 | TRBV5-4 | TRBD1 | TGTGCCAGCAGCTTGGAAGGGACAGGGTTTACTGAAGCTTTCTTT | CASSLEGTGFTEAFF
NA | TRBJ2-2 | TRBV9 | NA | TGTGCCAGCAGCGAGGGGGCCCTACTAGCTCCCGCCGGGGAGCTGTTTTTT | CASSEGALLAPAGELFF
NA | TRBJ2-1 | TRBV5-5 | TRBD2 | TGTGCCAGCAGCGGCCTGATTAGCGGGAGGGTTTATTTCGACTACAATGAGCAGTTCTTC | CASSGLISGRVYFDYNEQFF
NA | TRBJ2-5 | TRBV12-5 | NA | TGTGCTAGTGGTCCCCCCCTGGGGCGGATCCAAGAGACCCAGTACTTC | CASGPPLGRIQETQYF
once | TRBJ1-2 | TRBV6-2/TRBV6-3 | NA | TGTGCCAGCAGTGGGGCAAACTATGGCTACACCTTC | CASSGANYGYTF
NA | TRBJ2-2 | TRBV2 | NA | TGTGCCAGCAGCTCCGGGACAAGTGGGGGGGAGCTGTTTTTT | CASSSGTSGGELFF
once | TRBJ2-3 | TRBV7-2 | NA | TGTGCCAGCAGTGGGGGGAACACAGATACGCAGTATTTT | CASSGGNTDTQYF
NA | TRBJ1-2 | TRBV11-1 | NA | TGTGCCAGCAGAAATACAGGGCTCAACTATGGCTACACCTTC | CASRNTGLNYGYTF
NA | TRBJ2-1 | TRBV20-1 | NA | TGCAGTACACAGGCGAGGAATGAGCAGTTCTTC | CSTQARNEQFF
NA | TRBJ2-3 | TRBV7-9 | NA | TGTGCCAGCAGCTCCCCAGGGAGCACAGATACGCAGTATTTT | CASSSPGSTDTQYF
NA | TRBJ1-5 | TRBV5-5 | TRBD1 | TGTGCCAGCAGGCCCGACAGGGTACGCCAGCCCCAGCATTTT | CASRPDRVRQPQHF
NA | TRBJ2-3 | TRBV11-2 | TRBD2 | TGTGCCAGCAGCTTAGAAGTCGCTAGCGGGGGTTCTAGCACAGATACGCAGTATTTT | CASSLEVASGGSSTDTQYF
NA | TRBJ2-7 | TRBV29-1 | NA | TGCAGCGCATTGTTCCGGTTACGCTACGAGCAGTACTTC | CSALFRLRYEQYF
NA | TRBJ1-2 | TRBV28 | TRBD1 | TGTGCCAGCACCATACCCTGGACAGGGGGCAGCGAGGGCTACACCTTC | CASTIPWTGGSEGYTF
NA | TRBJ2-7 | TRBV18 | NA | TGTGCCAGCTCACCACGATTGACGCGCGGGAACTCCTACGAGCAGTACTTC | CASSPRLTRGNSYEQYF
NA | TRBJ1-6 | TRBV5-1 | TRBD1 | TGCGCCAGCAGCTCACGGGACAGGGGGACGAATTCACCCCTCCACTTT | CASSSRDRGTNSPLHF
NA | TRBJ2-2 | TRBV3-1/TRBV3-2 | NA | TGTGCCAGCAGCCAAGAACGGCTAAAGCTGAAGGGGTTCGGGGAGCTGTTTTTT | CASSQERLKLKGFGELFF
NA | TRBJ2-1 | TRBV11-3 | TRBD2 | TGTGCCAGCAGCTTACGTGTCGGACTAGTCTACAATGAGCAGTTCTTC | CASSLRVGLVYNEQFF
NA | TRBJ1-2 | TRBV12-3/TRBV12-4 | NA | TGTGCCAGCAGTTTTGAGGAGAACTATGGCTACACCTTC | CASSFEENYGYTF
NA | TRBJ2-3 | TRBV7-2 | NA | TGTGCCAGCAGCTTAGGGCGGGTAATAACAGATACGCAGTATTTT | CASSLGRVITDTQYF
NA | TRBJ2-7 | TRBV5-8 | NA | TGTGCCAGCAGCTTGCCGGACAGCCTCTACGAGCAGTACTTC | CASSLPDSLYEQYF
NA | TRBJ2-1 | TRBV6-5 | TRBD1 | TGTGCCAGCACGGGACAGGGACCCTACAATGAGCAGTTCTTC | CASTGQGPYNEQFF
NA | TRBJ1-2 | TRBV6-5 | NA | TGTGCCAGCGGGTTAAAAGGGGTCAATGGCTACACCTTC | CASGLKGVNGYTF
NA | TRBJ2-7 | TRBV30 | NA | TGTGCCTGGAGGGAGACGCAGGGCTTGGGGTACGAGCAGTACTTC | CAWRETQGLGYEQYF
NA | TRBJ2-7 | TRBV6-5 | TRBD1 | TGTGCCAGCACCCAGGGGACAGGAGGCGAGCAGTACTTC | CASTQGTGGEQYF
NA | TRBJ2-5 | TRBV28 | NA | TGTGCCAGCACCCATGTCAGGGCCCAAGAGACCCAGTACTTC | CASTHVRAQETQYF
NA | TRBJ2-4 | TRBV5-1 | TRBD2 | TGCGCCAGCAGCTCACCCTCGACTAGCGGGCTTGCCAAAAACATTCAGTACTTC | CASSSPSTSGLAKNIQYF